Sequencing of this T cell receptor (beta chain) was carried out in a study of Ad26.COV2.S vaccination and SARS-CoV-2 variants. Study in general: In the study, Ad26.COV2.S was injected intramuscularly once, or twice 56 days apart.

This clone was detected once. Assay: immunoSEQ multiplex PCR; the TCRdb copy retains only in-frame clones and omits some. The data hold approximately 300,000 clones, with around 81% observed a single time. Noted treatment: approximately 18 received Ad26.COV2.S at low or high dose, single or two shots; several received placebo; per-sample allocation not given. Sample collection was performed on day 63 after the first vaccine or placebo injection. Trimming pared 0 bases from V and 1 base from J, leaving 6 bases between. The CDR3 is 14 residues long. Germline V gene sequence: CDR1 SGHNT, CDR2 YYREEE (reference sequence).

The sequence derives from a person aged 18-60 years who received the Ad26.COV2.S COVID-19 vaccine or a placebo. The chain combines TRBV5-4 with TRBJ2-3, with D unresolved. Sample: peripheral blood, taken in a trial of Ad26.COV2.S vaccine versus placebo. The CDR3 is CASSLAGGTDTQYF. CDR3 DNA sequence: TGTGCCAGCAGCTTGGCCGGAGGCACAGATACGCAGTATTTT.